These 10 T cell receptor beta chains were sequenced from one sample in a study of Tregs in tolerant kidney transplant recipients (dated by TCRdb to the late 2010s). The transplants used related donors with nonmyeloablative bone marrow transplantation, and mixed chimerism in the human trials was transient. Receptor libraries were prepared by the immunoSEQ multiplex PCR assay. This is the immuneACCESS table as TCRdb keeps it, with only in-frame sequences that have V and J called. A part of the clones is gone; compared with another copy, unresolved V genes explain less than half, and the rest is unexplained. The sample has roughly 86,000 clones on record, more than 85% of them singletons. The ten most abundant clones make up 1.6% of the sample. The sequencing here drew on CD4+ T cells from blood (PBMCs), taken 12 months after the transplant. The origin of the receptors is a human patient who received a combined kidney and bone marrow transplant. In patients who had a transplant, some T cells may come from the graft donor.

The chain couples TRBV10-3 to TRBJ2-5; TRBD2 aligns across 15 bases. The V gene end was trimmed by 3 bases and the J gene end by 4 bases; junction bases not matched to a gene: 6. This CDR3 has 17 amino acids. Germline values: CDR1 ENHRY, CDR2 SYGVKD. CDR3 nucleotide sequence: TGTGCCATCAGTGATTCCTTGGGACTAGCGGGGGGAGAGACCCAGTACTTC. Residues: CAISDSLGLAGGETQYF.

The V call is TRBV5-1, the J call TRBJ1-2; weak D call: TRBD1 (5 bases). The V gene's germline CDR1 is SGHRS and CDR2 YFSETQ. Trimming pared 1 base from V and 2 bases from J, leaving 9 bases between. The CDR3 length is 14 residues. As DNA, the CDR3 is TGCGCCAGCAGCTTGTCGACAGCCAACTATGGCTACACCTTC. Encoded protein: CASSLSTANYGYTF. The full variable domain, its missing parts supplied by reference TRBV5-1 and TRBJ1-2, is KAGVTQTPRYLIKTRGQQVTLSCSPISGHRSVSWYQQTPGQGLQFLFEYFSETQRNKGNFPGRFSGRQFSNSRSEMNVSTLELGDSALYLCASSLSTANYGYTFGSGTRLTVV.

The V call is TRBV7-4, the J call TRBJ2-5; 8 bases agree with TRBD1. The trim removed 5 bases at V and 3 bases at J, leaving 14 bases unmatched. The CDR3 runs to 17 residues. CDR1 SGHVT and CDR2 SQSDAQ come from the germline V gene. The CDR3 here is CASSLTPRNRGEETQYF. The CDR3 nucleotides are TGTGCCAGCAGCCTTACCCCTAGGAACAGGGGGGAAGAGACCCAGTACTTC.

CDR3 residues: CATSPTSGTYGTGELFF. CDR3 in DNA: TGTGCCACCAGCCCCACAAGCGGAACCTATGGGACCGGGGAGCTGTTTTTT. The chain couples TRBV15 to TRBJ2-2, with D maybe TRBD2 (5 bases). Deletions cut 5 bases from V and 5 bases from J, with 21 bases between. The CDR3 spans 17 residues. Germline V CDR1 and CDR2: LNHNV, YYDKDF (reference sequence).

This chain links TRBV11-3 with TRBJ2-7, with D maybe TRBD2 (5 bases). CDR3 size: 13 residues. The ends were cut back, 3 bases at V and 1 base at J, with 7 bases in the middle. Germline CDR1 and CDR2: SGHNT and YENEEA. This CDR3 is CASSLGASYEQYF. DNA of the CDR3: TGTGCCAGCAGCTTGGGAGCTTCCTACGAGCAGTACTTC.

As to this clone: One end of the junction does not line up with germline, which may come from a read error. The V and J genes are TRBV7-9 and TRBJ2-2, with 8 bases lining up with TRBD1. CDR3 length: 16 residues. Germline CDR1 is SEHNR and CDR2 is FQNEAQ (reference sequence). The CDR3 sequence is CASGFRTGTGPGELFF. CDR3 DNA: TGTGCCAGCGGCTTCCGGACAGGGACGGGACCCGGGGAGCTGTTTTTT.

The V gene is TRBV28, the J gene TRBJ1-2; D unclear. This CDR3 region has 15 residues. The V gene's germline CDR1 is MDHEN and CDR2 SYDVKM. Trimming removed 5 bases at V and 4 bases at J, with 17 bases between. CDR3 amino acids: CASSPRGTLSYGYTF. The CDR3 DNA follows: TGTGCCAGCAGTCCCCGGGGAACGCTCTCCTATGGCTACACCTTC.

The chain uses TRBV6-5 and TRBJ2-2, with unresolved D. CDR3 length equals 16 residues. Germline loops: CDR1 MNHEY, CDR2 SVGAGI. Deletions cut 2 bases from V and 4 bases from J, with 14 bases between. The CDR3 sequence: CASSYPFLEFTGELFF. The CDR3 coding sequence is TGTGCCAGCAGTTACCCTTTTCTGGAGTTCACCGGGGAGCTGTTTTTT.

The chain combines TRBV2 with TRBJ1-2; 9 bases agree with TRBD1. The trim removed 5 bases at V and 8 bases at J, leaving 3 bases unmatched. CDR1 and CDR2 (germline): SNHLY, FYNNEI. The CDR3 loop spans 12 amino acids. The CDR3 DNA reads TGTGCCAGCAGTACAGGGGGCGTAGGCTACACCTTC. Encoded protein: CASSTGGVGYTF. Drawing the rest from reference TRBV2 and TRBJ1-2, the complete variable domain is EPEVTQTPSHQVTQMGQEVILRCVPISNHLYFYWYRQILGQKVEFLVSFYNNEISEKSEIFDDQFSVERPDGSNFTLKIRSTKLEDSAMYFCASSTGGVGYTFGSGTRLTVV.

This chain connects TRBV6-1 to TRBJ2-1; possibly TRBD1 for D (5 bases). Trimming removed 11 bases from V and 2 bases from J, with 10 bases in between. Germline V gives CDR1 MNHNS, CDR2 SASEGT. The CDR3 is 12 amino acids. CDR3 residues: CALGAPYNEQFF. CDR3 nucleotide sequence: TGTGCCTTAGGGGCCCCCTACAATGAGCAGTTCTTC.